This T cell receptor beta chain was recovered during a study of T cell responses to AZD1222 COVID-19 vaccine (dated by TCRdb to the early 2020s). Some background on the complete study: AZD1222 recipients given second doses at about 4 weeks or at about 12 weeks were pooled, since spike-specific TCR depth and breadth were not found to differ between the two schedules. TCR sequencing covered roughly 230 trial participants: about 210 given two doses of AZD1222 and some 25 given two doses of MenACWY control vaccine. Trial participants were enrolled into age subgroups of 18-55, 56-69 and 70-plus years, which contained about 150, 28 and 57 TCR-sequenced participants, respectively.

The sample's time point label, in plain terms: baseline before first vaccination. Vaccinee samples came from UK trials COV001 and COV002, including a single-blind randomized controlled phase 2/3 trial of AZD1222 (ChAdOx1 nCoV-19) in healthy adults. For TCRbeta chain sequencing, PBMC samples were collected from trial participants at day 0 and at day 28 after the second dose. The CDR3 regions of human TCRbeta chains were analyzed by immunosequencing. Per the original workflow: Repertoire TCRs were checked for matches against a reference library of SARS-CoV-2-specific TCRs that had been generated using the MIRA antigen-specificity platform. Breadth was defined as the fraction of unique TCRs that were SARS-CoV-2-associated, and depth was defined as the fraction of total T cells that were SARS-CoV-2-associated. Using the MIRA data, each spike-specific TCR was mapped to the spike region that the TCR reacts to and placed in a CD4 or CD8 class. Log10-transformed breadth and depth values were compared by one-way ANOVA with Sidak's multiple comparisons tests. TCRdb holds this immuneACCESS table with in-frame rearrangements only. Some clones are missing; in checked studies, unresolved V genes explain under half, and the rest has no known cause. The V and J calls and clone size come from that table; D and trimming were worked out from the DNA. This sample lists 150,000 to 200,000 clones; over 90% were detected once. Around 4.3% of the sample comes from the top ten.

General findings and caveats noted by the study authors: Nearly half of unique spike-specific TCRs reportedly recognized epitopes outside regions mutated in the B.1.351 and B.1.1.7 variants. After two AZD1222 doses, both the breadth and the depth of spike-specific TCRs were significantly higher than at day 0 and than in MenACWY recipients. Conclusions about previously exposed vaccinees are limited because only 5 or 6 AZD1222 recipients were SARS-CoV-2 seropositive at baseline. In the small 56-69-year group, the increase in depth fell short of significance, most likely because of low power. The vaccine-associated CD4 TCRs covered the entire spike protein, and the dominant responses fell in regions 160-218 and 743-854. Participants were mostly white British and included more females than males, and it was suggested by the authors that clonal diversity may have been underestimated. Because no day 14 peak-response samples were available, repertoires were characterized only after the peak T cell response.

As concerns this clone: Its antigen target is currently unknown. The sample holds no much larger clone one base away, and base qualities are not on file.

Taken from cysteine to phenylalanine, the CDR3 has 13 residues. Only the CDR3 region is kept as DNA, spanning 39 bases read in frame from base 1. From V the trimming removes 6 bases and from J it removes 14 bases, while the gene matches leave 15 bases of the junction unaccounted for. The receptor comes from an adult in good health. The input for sequencing was peripheral blood, taken on day 0 of AZD1222 vaccination. The rearranged segments are TRBV12-3 or TRBV12-4 and TRBJ1-2, and 7 bases in between align with TRBD1. The bases are TGTGCCAGCAGCTACCGACAGGGAGGTACGCGGACCTTC. It translates as CASSYRQGGTRTF.